This passage covers 5 T cell receptor beta chains from one sample sequenced in a study of blood T cell repertoires in COVID-19. Sequencing used immunoSEQ multiplex PCR; TCRdb keeps in-frame clones, though not all of them. Of about 99,000 clones listed, about four fifths were seen once; the top ten hold less than 20%. Sample: peripheral blood. Source of these receptors: a woman older than 75 with active or convalescent COVID-19.

The chain carries TRBV10-3 and TRBJ2-6, with TRBD2 as a possible D gene (6 bases). The CDR3 loop spans 12 amino acids. Germline CDR1 is ENHRY and CDR2 is SYGVKD. Between the trimmed V and J ends, which lost 10 bases and 7 bases, there was a span of 11 bases. As DNA, the CDR3 is TGTGCCACGGGAGAGGGAGCCAACGTCCTGACTTTC. This gives the protein CATGEGANVLTF.

This clone has a single count. At one end the junction does not follow the germline gene, possibly because of a read error. The chain combines TRBV5-1 with TRBJ1-1; 8 nucleotides agree with TRBD1. The CDR3 extends over 14 amino acids. The germline gives CDR1 SGHRS, CDR2 YFSETQ. CDR3 region: CASRQTTGAKGAFF. CDR3 DNA sequence: TGTGCCAGCAGACAAACGACAGGGGCTAAGGGGGCTTTCTTT.

J is TRBJ2-7 and V is TRBV16; 8 bases align to TRBD1. This CDR3 region has 17 residues. Germline V gene sequence: CDR1 KGHSY, CDR2 FQNENV. V dropped 2 bases and J dropped 1; count of bases not matched to a gene: 10. In DNA, the CDR3 is TGTGCCAGCAGCCAAGTACCGGGACAGGCCCTTTCCTACGAGCAGTACTTC. This encodes CASSQVPGQALSYEQYF.

This chain uses TRBV20-1 with TRBJ1-5, with D unresolved. This CDR3 contains 12 residues. The ends were cut back, 3 bases at V and 6 bases at J, with 9 bases in the middle. Germline loops: CDR1 DFQATT, CDR2 SNEGSKA (reference sequence). CDR3 residues: CSASSGIQPQHF. DNA of the CDR3: TGCAGTGCTAGTTCGGGAATTCAGCCCCAGCATTTT.

The chain recombines TRBV20-1 with TRBJ2-5; 8 bases agree with TRBD2. Germline CDR1 reads DFQATT; CDR2 reads SNEGSKA (reference sequence). V was clipped by 3 bases and J by 4 bases; unmatched bases: 7. This CDR3 contains 14 residues. The CDR3 coding sequence is TGCAGTGCTAGTGTCGGCGCGGGAGGAGAGACCCAGTACTTC. This translates into CSASVGAGGETQYF.